These 22 T cell receptor beta chains share one sample of origin, sequenced in a study of cytomegalovirus exposure and HLA in healthy donors (TCRdb year 2017). Library preparation employed the immunoSEQ multiplex PCR assay. Entries here come from immuneACCESS through TCRdb and include only in-frame sequences with V and J called. Some clones fail to appear in such tables; in the studies checked, an unresolved V gene covers under half of the shortfall, and the cause of the remainder is unknown. In this sample the table shows some 90,000 clones, approximately 96% of which occur a single time. The ten biggest clones cover 0.6% to 0.95% of the sample. The sample was PBMCs. The source is a young man in good health and CMV-seronegative.

The chain uses TRBV13 and TRBJ2-7; tentatively, D is TRBD2 (5 bases). Germline CDR1 reads PRHDT; CDR2 reads FYEKMQ (reference sequence). This CDR3 comprises 15 residues. The ends were cut back, 3 bases at V and 0 bases at J, with 12 bases in the middle. The CDR3 DNA reads as TGTGCCAGCAGCTTGGCTAGCCGGTACTCCTACGAGCAGTACTTC. The encoded protein is CASSLASRYSYEQYF. Combining the CDR3 with reference TRBV13 and TRBJ2-7 gives the whole variable domain AAGVIQSPRHLIKEKRETATLKCYPIPRHDTVYWYQQGPGQDPQFLISFYEKMQSDKGSIPDRFSAQQFSDYHSELNMSSLELGDSALYFCASSLASRYSYEQYFGPGTRLTVT.

The chain is built from TRBV10-2 and TRBJ2-7; TRBD2 is a possible D gene (6 bases). Deletions cut 5 bases from V and 6 bases from J, with 11 bases between. The germline V gene encodes CDR1 WSHSY and CDR2 SAAADI. The CDR3 is 12 amino acids. CDR3 nucleotide sequence: TGCGCCAGCAGTCCGGGAGTTGGCGAGCAGTACTTC. This codes for CASSPGVGEQYF.

The gene calls are TRBV29-1 and TRBJ1-4, with a possible D match to TRBD1 (5 bases). V lost 1 base, J lost 8 bases, and 14 bases lay in between. The CDR3 has 14 residues. Germline V lookup: CDR1 SQVTM, CDR2 ANQGSEA. The CDR3 sequence is CSVEGGQGGEKLFF. In nucleotides, the CDR3 is TGCAGCGTTGAAGGTGGGCAGGGCGGCGAAAAACTGTTTTTT.

The V gene is TRBV6-1, the J gene TRBJ1-2; D is perhaps TRBD1 (5 bases). Trimming removed 5 bases at V and 4 bases at J, with 8 bases between. The germline V gene has CDR1 MNHNS and CDR2 SASEGT. The CDR3 runs 12 residues. Written as DNA, the CDR3 is TGTGCCAGCAGTAGGCAGGGCTATGGCTACACCTTC. This gives the protein CASSRQGYGYTF.

This rearrangement joins TRBV27 to TRBJ2-3; 13 nucleotides match TRBD2. With V trimmed by 5 bases and J by 3 bases, 5 bases remained unmatched. This CDR3 is 16 amino acids long. CDR1 MNHEY and CDR2 SMNVEV come from the germline V gene (reference sequence). In nucleotides, the CDR3 is TGTGCCAGCAGTGGGAAGACTAGCGGGAGGACAGATACGCAGTATTTT. Residues: CASSGKTSGRTDTQYF.

The chain employs TRBV4-3 and TRBJ2-1, with D possibly being TRBD2 (6 bases). The V and J ends lost 0 bases and 8 bases respectively, with 14 bases between them. CDR3 length: 15 residues. CDR1 is LGHNA and CDR2 is YSLEER in the germline V gene. In nucleotides, the CDR3 is TGCGCCAGCAGCCAAGATTCTGCTAGCGATTATGAGCAGTTCTTC. Translated, it gives CASSQDSASDYEQFF.

The chain combines TRBV5-1 with TRBJ2-4; D is perhaps TRBD1 (6 bases). This CDR3 contains 14 residues. Trimming removed 4 bases from V and 0 bases from J, with 8 bases in between. Per the germline V gene, CDR1 is SGHRS and CDR2 is YFSETQ. CDR3 nucleotides: TGCGCCAGCAGCCCGGACAGAGCCAAAAACATTCAGTACTTC. This translates into CASSPDRAKNIQYF. Supplemented by reference TRBV5-1 and TRBJ2-4, the full variable domain reads KAGVTQTPRYLIKTRGQQVTLSCSPISGHRSVSWYQQTPGQGLQFLFEYFSETQRNKGNFPGRFSGRQFSNSRSEMNVSTLELGDSALYLCASSPDRAKNIQYFGAGTRLSVL.

The table lists this clone with a count of one. The V and J genes are TRBV6-1 and TRBJ2-7; no firm D call. Between the trimmed V and J ends, which lost 6 bases and 0 bases, there was a span of 15 bases. The CDR3 consists of 15 residues. From germline, CDR1 is MNHNS and CDR2 SASEGT. The CDR3 DNA follows: TGTGCCAGCAGGGAGAAGCTGAAAGACTCCTACGAGCAGTACTTC. Translated: CASREKLKDSYEQYF.

The V gene is TRBV2, the J gene TRBJ1-2; no firm D call. The V and J ends lost 3 bases and 8 bases respectively, with 16 bases between them. Germline values: CDR1 SNHLY, CDR2 FYNNEI. This CDR3 contains 14 residues. The CDR3 DNA follows: TGTGCCAGCAGTGAGGGCGGACGCGGGTGGGGCTACACCTTC. Its translation: CASSEGGRGWGYTF.

V gene TRBV2 combines with J gene TRBJ1-5, with 8 bases matching TRBD1. Germline V gives CDR1 SNHLY, CDR2 FYNNEI. The trim removed 4 bases at V and 7 bases at J, leaving 6 bases unmatched. The CDR3 covers 14 residues. CDR3 sequence: CASSVSGGGQPQHF. The DNA of the CDR3 is TGTGCCAGCAGTGTTTCAGGGGGCGGACAGCCCCAGCATTTT.

This clone was seen a single time. The chain carries TRBV4-2 and TRBJ2-2, with a tentative D call TRBD2 (5 bases). This CDR3 is built from 18 residues. The V gene lost 0 bases and the J gene lost 4 bases, with 18 bases spanning the gap. Germline V lookup: CDR1 LGHNA, CDR2 YNFKEQ. CDR3 sequence (DNA): TGTGCCAGCAGCCAAGATGGACTCCTTATTTTGGGCACCGGGGAGCTGTTTTTT. It encodes CASSQDGLLILGTGELFF.

The chain links TRBV28 to TRBJ2-5, with TRBD2 matching over 9 bases. This CDR3 has 16 amino acids. Per the germline V gene, CDR1 is MDHEN and CDR2 is SYDVKM. Trimming cost V 7 bases and J 3 bases; bases outside gene matches: 12. CDR3 in amino acids: CASTHGAGGPKETQYF. The CDR3 region has the DNA TGTGCCAGCACCCATGGGGCGGGAGGGCCTAAAGAGACCCAGTACTTC.

The chain couples TRBV5-5 to TRBJ1-5; D is perhaps TRBD1 (5 bases). CDR3 length: 18 amino acids. V was cut by 0 bases and J by 0 bases, with 16 bases left in between. Germline CDR1 and CDR2: SGHKS and YYEKEE (reference sequence). The CDR3 region has the DNA TGTGCCAGCAGCTTGGGAGTGGCAGGGACTTATAGCAATCAGCCCCAGCATTTT. As protein: CASSLGVAGTYSNQPQHF.

In this sample, this clone turned up once. The chain carries TRBV14 and TRBJ2-1; the match to TRBD2 covers 8 bases. Looked up from germline, CDR1 is SGHDN and CDR2 is FVKESK. The CDR3 runs 15 residues. Trimming at V came to 2 bases and at J to 9 bases, leaving 9 bases not matched to a gene. This CDR3 is CASSQSFVGGVEQFF. CDR3 bases: TGTGCCAGCAGCCAAAGTTTTGTCGGGGGGGTTGAGCAGTTCTTC.

The chain recombines TRBV7-9 with TRBJ2-6, with D perhaps TRBD1 (6 bases). Germline CDR1 is SEHNR and CDR2 is FQNEAQ (reference sequence). The length of the CDR3 is 19 residues. Trimming removed 4 bases at V and 0 bases at J, with 19 bases between. The CDR3 DNA reads as TGTGCCAGCAGCTCCCCCCAGAAGGGACACCCCTCTGGGGCCAACGTCCTGACTTTC. It yields the protein CASSSPQKGHPSGANVLTF.

The chain has TRBV13 and TRBJ2-3; 11 nucleotides align to TRBD1. Germline CDR1 is PRHDT and CDR2 is FYEKMQ (reference sequence). This CDR3 is built from 15 residues. Unmatched junction bases numbered 1, after V lost 3 bases and J lost 2 bases. CDR3 sequence: CASSLGQGVTDTQYF. CDR3 nucleotide sequence: TGTGCCAGCAGCTTGGGACAGGGGGTCACAGATACGCAGTATTTT. The variable domain in full, completed from reference TRBV13 and TRBJ2-3, reads AAGVIQSPRHLIKEKRETATLKCYPIPRHDTVYWYQQGPGQDPQFLISFYEKMQSDKGSIPDRFSAQQFSDYHSELNMSSLELGDSALYFCASSLGQGVTDTQYFGPGTRLTVL.

This chain connects TRBV9 to TRBJ2-5; TRBD2 agrees at 13 bases. The CDR3 is 16 residues long. The germline gives CDR1 SGDLS, CDR2 YYNGEE. J lost 2 bases, V lost 2 bases, and 3 bases had no gene match. CDR3 residues: CASSVGLAGPQETQYF. The CDR3 DNA is TGTGCCAGCAGCGTGGGACTAGCGGGGCCGCAAGAGACCCAGTACTTC. Together with reference TRBV9 and TRBJ2-5, the CDR3 gives the full variable domain: DSGVTQTPKHLITATGQRVTLRCSPRSGDLSVYWYQQSLDQGLQFLIQYYNGEERAKGNILERFSAQQFPDLHSELNLSSLELGDSALYFCASSVGLAGPQETQYFGPGTRLLVL.

The chain carries TRBV28 and TRBJ1-4; D unresolved. The CDR3 extends over 13 amino acids. V was clipped by 3 bases and J by 4 bases, with 6 bases between them. The germline V gene encodes CDR1 MDHEN and CDR2 SYDVKM. The CDR3 region is CASSFGLNEKLFF. As DNA, the CDR3 is TGTGCCAGCAGTTTCGGTCTTAATGAAAAACTGTTTTTT.

The rearrangement joins TRBV27 to TRBJ1-2; 9 positions match TRBD1. The CDR3 extends over 17 amino acids. The J segment lost 1 base and the V segment lost 0 bases, leaving 6 bases of the junction unmatched. The germline gives CDR1 MNHEY, CDR2 SMNVEV (reference sequence). The CDR3 DNA follows: TGTGCCAGCAGTTTATCCTCGGGGACAGGGTTTAACTATGGCTACACCTTC. It encodes CASSLSSGTGFNYGYTF.

The chain recombines TRBV7-9 with TRBJ2-7; TRBD1 might be the D (5 bases). Germline CDR1 SEHNR, CDR2 FQNEAQ (reference sequence). This CDR3 is 16 amino acids long. V shed 5 bases and J shed 6 bases, with 23 bases lying between them. As DNA, the CDR3 is TGTGCCAGCAGCCCCCGGAACTCGAGAACAGGTGGCGAGCAGTACTTC. Amino acids: CASSPRNSRTGGEQYF.

This clone was counted once. The V gene is TRBV7-6, the J gene TRBJ1-2, with 7 bases fitting TRBD1. Losses at the gene ends were 3 bases for V and 8 bases for J; bases not matched to a gene: 6. The CDR3 runs to 13 residues. Germline V CDR1 and CDR2: SGHVS, FNYEAQ. CDR3 region: CASSLSLQGGYTF. CDR3 nucleotides: TGTGCCAGCAGCTTGAGTCTACAGGGGGGCTACACCTTC. Drawing the rest from reference TRBV7-6 and TRBJ1-2, the complete variable domain is GAGVSQSPRYKVTKRGQDVALRCDPISGHVSLYWYRQALGQGPEFLTYFNYEAQQDKSGLPNDRFSAERPEGSISTLTIQRTEQRDSAMYRCASSLSLQGGYTFGSGTRLTVV.

The chain couples TRBV5-1 to TRBJ1-5, with TRBD1 matching over 7 bases. Germline CDR1 is SGHRS and CDR2 is YFSETQ. The CDR3 runs 15 residues. Trimming removed 4 bases from V and 2 bases from J; junction bases left unmatched: 6. The CDR3, as DNA: TGCGCCAGCAGCCTGACAGGGACTGGCAATCAGCCCCAGCATTTT. Amino acids: CASSLTGTGNQPQHF.